This T cell receptor beta chain is from a study of T cell responses to AZD1222 COVID-19 vaccine. Study-level points and caveats: Breadth and depth of Spike-specific TCRs rose after two AZD1222 doses. Most donors were white British and more were female, and clonal diversity was possibly underestimated.

This table comes from immunoSEQ multiplex PCR, and its TCRdb copy is limited to in-frame clones, with some not included. The sample includes roughly 120,000 clones, around 89% of them seen just once. Germline V CDR1 and CDR2: GTSNPN, SVGIG (reference sequence). The CDR3 loop spans 16 amino acids. V dropped 8 bases and J dropped 0; count of bases not matched to a gene: 11. About this clone: Its antigen is still unknown.

Sequenced material: peripheral blood, taken on day 0 of AZD1222 vaccination. The chain combines TRBV30 with TRBJ1-4, with TRBD1 matching over 8 bases. The TCR sequence derives from an adult in good health. The CDR3 is CAGGAGGTPTNEKLFF. CDR3 in DNA: TGTGCCGGAGGAGCAGGGGGCACTCCAACTAATGAAAAACTGTTTTTT.